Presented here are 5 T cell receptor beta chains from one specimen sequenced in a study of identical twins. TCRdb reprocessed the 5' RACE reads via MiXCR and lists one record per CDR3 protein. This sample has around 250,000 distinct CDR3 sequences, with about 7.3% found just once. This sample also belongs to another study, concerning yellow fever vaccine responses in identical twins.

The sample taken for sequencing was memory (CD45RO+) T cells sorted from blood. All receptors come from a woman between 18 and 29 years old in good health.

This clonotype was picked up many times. CDR3 coding DNA: TGCGCCAGCAGCTCGACAGGGGAAACCGGGGAGCTGTTTTTT. Protein sequence: CASSSTGETGELFF. The chain uses TRBV5-1 and TRBJ2-2; 8 bases agree with TRBD1. This CDR3 has 14 residues. Germline V gene lookup returns CDR1 SGHRS and CDR2 YFSETQ. The junction had 3 bases not matched to a gene; V was cut back by 3 bases and J by 5 bases.

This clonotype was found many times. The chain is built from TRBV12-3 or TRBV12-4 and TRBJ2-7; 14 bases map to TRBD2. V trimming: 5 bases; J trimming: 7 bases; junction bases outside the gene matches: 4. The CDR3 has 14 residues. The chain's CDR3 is CASSGTSGSKEQYF. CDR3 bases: TGTGCCAGCAGTGGGACTAGCGGGAGTAAAGAGCAGTACTTC.

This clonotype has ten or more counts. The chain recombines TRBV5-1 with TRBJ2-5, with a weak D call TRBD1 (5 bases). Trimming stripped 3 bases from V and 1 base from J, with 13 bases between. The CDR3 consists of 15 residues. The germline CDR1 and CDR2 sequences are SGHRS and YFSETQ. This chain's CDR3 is CASSSQGVVQETQYF. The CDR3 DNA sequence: TGCGCCAGCAGCTCCCAGGGTGTCGTCCAAGAGACCCAGTACTTC.

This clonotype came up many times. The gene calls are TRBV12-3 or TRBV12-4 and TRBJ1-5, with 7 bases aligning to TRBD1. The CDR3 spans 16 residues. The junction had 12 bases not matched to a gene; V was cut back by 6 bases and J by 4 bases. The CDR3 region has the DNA TGTGCCAGCAGCTCTATACGGACAGGCCAAAATCAGCCCCAGCATTTT. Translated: CASSSIRTGQNQPQHF.

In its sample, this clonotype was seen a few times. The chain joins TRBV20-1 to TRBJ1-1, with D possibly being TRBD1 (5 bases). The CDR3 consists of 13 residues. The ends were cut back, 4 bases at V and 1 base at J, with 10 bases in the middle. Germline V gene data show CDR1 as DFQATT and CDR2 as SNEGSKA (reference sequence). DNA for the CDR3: TGCAGTGCTACCACCAGGGAGAACACTGAAGCTTTCTTT. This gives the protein CSATTRENTEAFF.